Shown below are 18 T cell receptor beta chains from a single sample sequenced in a study of blood T cell repertoires in COVID-19. Produced via immunoSEQ multiplex PCR; TCRdb's table is partial and in-frame only. The profile shows under 300,000 clones, about 88% of them singletons. What was sequenced was peripheral blood. All receptors derive from a woman aged 40 to 50 who had recovered from COVID-19.

V and J are TRBV28 and TRBJ2-4, with 9 bases aligning to TRBD1. Trimming took 3 bases from V and 0 from J; bases not matched to a gene: 12. CDR1 MDHEN and CDR2 SYDVKM come from the germline V gene. The CDR3 spans 19 residues. The CDR3: CASSFDWSTGGLAKNIQYF. The CDR3 DNA reads TGTGCCAGCAGTTTTGATTGGTCAACAGGGGGCCTAGCCAAAAACATTCAGTACTTC.

This rearrangement joins TRBV25-1 to TRBJ2-2, with 9 bases lining up with TRBD1. The ends lost 4 bases at V and 7 bases at J; junction bases unmatched: 7. The CDR3 contains 15 residues. The V gene's germline CDR1 is MGHDK and CDR2 SYGVNS. CDR3 nucleotides: TGTGCCAGCAGTGTTCTCGGGACAGGGAGCGGGGAGCTGTTTTTT. Protein sequence: CASSVLGTGSGELFF.

This sequence joins TRBV6-5 and TRBJ2-7; D is perhaps TRBD1 (6 bases). Trimming pared 7 bases from V and 4 bases from J, leaving 14 bases between. The CDR3 loop spans 13 amino acids. CDR1 is MNHEY, CDR2 SVGAGI, per germline. The CDR3 here is CASTTGPRYEQYF. The CDR3 bases are TGTGCCAGCACGACAGGCCCCAGATACGAGCAGTACTTC.

The gene calls are TRBV11-3 and TRBJ2-6; possible D gene TRBD1, 5 bases. Germline CDR1 reads SGHNT; CDR2 reads YENEEA. CDR3 size: 15 residues. The V gene lost 11 bases and the J gene lost 2 bases, with 16 bases spanning the gap. The CDR3 nucleotides read TGTGCCGGAAGGGGCGGAAGTACTGGGGCCAACGTCCTGACTTTC. Its protein product is CAGRGGSTGANVLTF. Together with reference TRBV11-3 and TRBJ2-6, the CDR3 gives the full variable domain: EAGVVQSPRYKIIEKKQPVAFWCNPISGHNTLYWYLQNLGQGPELLIRYENEEAVDDSQLPKDRFSAERLKGVDSTLKIQPAELGDSAVYLCAGRGGSTGANVLTFGAGSRLTVL.

This clone appeared once. The chain employs TRBV28 and TRBJ1-3; a possible D gene is TRBD1 (5 bases). The V and J ends lost 6 bases and 4 bases respectively, with 16 bases between them. Germline CDR1 and CDR2: MDHEN and SYDVKM. The CDR3 extends over 15 amino acids. The CDR3, as DNA: TGTGCCAGCAGGGGACGGACTAGAGGGGGAAACACCATATATTTT. This translates into CASRGRTRGGNTIYF.

The rearrangement uses TRBV7-9 and TRBJ2-7; 7 nucleotides agree with TRBD1. Germline CDR1 reads SEHNR; CDR2 reads FQNEAQ (reference sequence). The junction had 13 bases not matched to a gene; V was cut back by 4 bases and J by 1 base. CDR3 size: 17 residues. This CDR3 reads CASSSQGTGQTSYEQYF. The DNA of the CDR3 is TGTGCCAGCAGCTCCCAGGGTACGGGACAGACGTCCTACGAGCAGTACTTC. The whole variable domain, filled in from reference TRBV7-9 and TRBJ2-7, reads DTGVSQNPRHKITKRGQNVTFRCDPISEHNRLYWYRQTLGQGPEFLTYFQNEAQLEKSRLLSDRFSAERPKGSFSTLEIQRTEQGDSAMYLCASSSQGTGQTSYEQYFGPGTRLTVT.

The J gene is TRBJ2-1, the V gene TRBV4-1; weak D call: TRBD2 (7 bases). The CDR3 covers 14 residues. V lost 0 bases, J lost 10 bases, and 13 bases lay in between. Germline V gene sequence: CDR1 MGHRA, CDR2 YSYEKL. CDR3: CASSQEGGGWEQFF. The CDR3 bases are TGCGCCAGCAGCCAAGAAGGGGGGGGCTGGGAGCAGTTCTTC.

The gene calls are TRBV7-2 and TRBJ2-5; the D is unclear. Trimming pared 5 bases from V and 4 bases from J, leaving 8 bases between. Germline values: CDR1 SGHTA, CDR2 FQGNSA. The CDR3 covers 12 residues. In DNA form, the CDR3 reads TGTGCCAGCAGCCAAACCAGAGAGACCCAGTACTTC. It is translated as CASSQTRETQYF. The whole variable domain, filled in from reference TRBV7-2 and TRBJ2-5, reads GAGVSQSPSNKVTEKGKDVELRCDPISGHTALYWYRQSLGQGLEFLIYFQGNSAPDKSGLPSDRFSAERTGGSVSTLTIQRTQQEDSAVYLCASSQTRETQYFGPGTRLLVL.

The V gene is TRBV18, the J gene TRBJ2-7, with a tentative D call TRBD2 (6 bases). Germline V gene lookup returns CDR1 KGHSH and CDR2 LQKENI. Trimming took 2 bases from V and 5 from J, leaving 10 bases between them. The CDR3 totals 13 residues. The CDR3 DNA reads TGTGCCAGCTCACCATGGGGAGGCGACGAGCAGTACTTC. This translates into CASSPWGGDEQYF.

This clone has a count of ten or more. The chain employs TRBV7-2 and TRBJ1-5, with 7 bases fitting TRBD1. The CDR3 spans 16 residues. V dropped 1 base and J dropped 7; count of bases not matched to a gene: 10. Per the germline V gene, CDR1 is SGHTA and CDR2 is FQGNSA. This chain's CDR3 is CASSLGDREGAQPQHF. CDR3 nucleotides: TGTGCCAGCAGCTTAGGCGACAGGGAAGGGGCGCAGCCCCAGCATTTT.

The J gene is TRBJ2-3, the V gene TRBV18; D gene ambiguous. Germline loops: CDR1 KGHSH, CDR2 LQKENI. V lost 4 bases to trimming and J lost 2 bases, with 4 bases between them. The CDR3 totals 12 residues. Here the CDR3 reads CASSRLTDTQYF. The CDR3 bases are TGTGCCAGCTCACGGCTCACAGATACGCAGTATTTT.

The gene calls are TRBV24-1 and TRBJ2-1; a possible D gene is TRBD1 (6 bases). V lost 4 bases and J 3 bases, leaving 9 bases between the germline ends. CDR3 length: 14 amino acids. CDR1 is KGHDR and CDR2 is SFDVKD in the germline V gene. CDR3 loop: CATSDRQDYNEQFF. The CDR3 bases are TGTGCCACCAGTGACCGACAGGACTACAATGAGCAGTTCTTC.

The V gene is TRBV4-3, the J gene TRBJ2-1, with 11 bases matching TRBD1. V trimming: 1 base; J trimming: 4 bases; junction bases outside the gene matches: 3. CDR1 and CDR2 (germline): LGHNA, YSLEER. This CDR3 has 16 amino acids. The CDR3 nucleotides are TGCGCCAGCAGCCAAGCGGGACAGGGGGTATACAATGAGCAGTTCTTC. This sequence encodes CASSQAGQGVYNEQFF.

J is TRBJ2-2 and V is TRBV9, with 7 bases lining up with TRBD1. Germline CDR1 is SGDLS and CDR2 is YYNGEE. The junction had 6 bases not matched to a gene; V was cut back by 8 bases and J by 5 bases. This CDR3 spans 13 amino acids. This CDR3 reads CASTRDSTGELFF. CDR3 bases: TGTGCCAGTACCCGGGACAGTACCGGGGAGCTGTTTTTT.

The V gene is TRBV18, the J gene TRBJ1-4, with D possibly TRBD1 on 6 matching bases. The germline gives CDR1 KGHSH, CDR2 LQKENI. Trimming pared 3 bases from V and 8 bases from J, leaving 7 bases between. The CDR3 has 12 residues. This CDR3 reads CASSPDREKLFF. CDR3 bases: TGTGCCAGCTCACCGGACAGAGAAAAACTGTTTTTT.

The V gene is TRBV5-1, the J gene TRBJ1-5; possible D gene TRBD1, 6 bases. Deletions cut 5 bases from V and 3 bases from J, with 9 bases between. Per the germline V gene, CDR1 is SGHRS and CDR2 is YFSETQ. CDR3 length: 13 residues. CDR3 loop: CASRGADNQPQHF. CDR3 coding DNA: TGCGCCAGCAGGGGGGCGGACAATCAGCCCCAGCATTTT. Using reference TRBV5-1 and TRBJ1-5 for the parts outside the CDR3, the full variable domain is KAGVTQTPRYLIKTRGQQVTLSCSPISGHRSVSWYQQTPGQGLQFLFEYFSETQRNKGNFPGRFSGRQFSNSRSEMNVSTLELGDSALYLCASRGADNQPQHFGDGTRLSIL.

The rearrangement joins TRBV19 to TRBJ1-2, with a tentative D call TRBD1 (5 bases). The CDR3 extends over 14 amino acids. Looked up from germline, CDR1 is LNHDA and CDR2 is SQIVND (reference sequence). Trimming cost V 4 bases and J 2 bases, with 11 bases left between them. For the CDR3, the DNA is TGTGCCAGTAGTAGCCGGCGGGGGAACTATGGCTACACCTTC. Translated, it gives CASSSRRGNYGYTF. The entire variable domain, with the rest obtained from reference TRBV19 and TRBJ1-2, is as follows: DGGITQSPKYLFRKEGQNVTLSCEQNLNHDAMYWYRQDPGQGLRLIYYSQIVNDFQKGDIAEGYSVSREKKESFPLTVTSAQKNPTAFYLCASSSRRGNYGYTFGSGTRLTVV.

The V call is TRBV5-6, the J call TRBJ2-7; D not resolved. The CDR3 spans 12 residues. Germline V gene sequence: CDR1 SGHDT, CDR2 YYEEEE. The germline V and J ends were trimmed by 0 bases and 9 bases, with 10 bases remaining between them. CDR3 DNA: TGTGCCAGCAGCTTGGCCAAATCGGGGCAGTACTTC. Translated: CASSLAKSGQYF.